This is a list of T cell receptor beta chains from one sample in a study of human T cells and chemical hapten exposure. From the RACE reads, TCRdb called clonotypes with MiXCR, one entry per CDR3 protein. The sample holds roughly 380,000 distinct CDR3 sequences, 4% to 5.5% seen once. This material consisted of whole blood, taken in connection with sensitization to the hapten diphenylcyclopropenone (DPC). The receptors were gathered from a woman between 45 and 65 years old with alopecia areata. Some clones in this sample may be carry-over from other donors' samples. CDR3s include the opening cysteine and the closing phenylalanine or tryptophan. The D gene is left open where the match is weak. Size is omitted from some rows. Given values are once, few, many or a class for expanded clones.

j_call d_call v_call clone_size cdr3_nt cdr3_aa
TRBJ2-3 TRBD2 TRBV5-6 few TGTGCCAGCAGCTTTTTGACTAGCGGGGTTGCAGATACGCAGTATTTT CASSFLTSGVADTQYF
TRBJ2-1 TRBD2 TRBV18 many TGTGCCAGCTCACTCGGGGGGAGGAGGTACAATGAGCAGTTCTTC CASSLGGRRYNEQFF
TRBJ2-3 TRBD2 TRBV7-2 many TGTGCCAGCAGCTTAGGCGGTAGCGGGGGGGCTTACGATACGCAGTATTTT CASSLGGSGGAYDTQYF
TRBJ2-3 NA TRBV7-2 many TGTGCCAGCAGCTCGGCGCCAACCACAGATACGCAGTATTTT CASSSAPTTDTQYF
TRBJ2-2 TRBD2 TRBV4-3 many TGCGCCAGCAGCCAAGCCGCGGTAGCGGGGATCGGGGAGCTGTTTTTT CASSQAAVAGIGELFF
TRBJ1-2 TRBD1 TRBV12-3/TRBV12-4 many TGTGCCAGCAATCCAGGGGGCGCGGGGTATGGCTACACCTTC CASNPGGAGYGYTF
TRBJ2-3 NA TRBV28 many TGTGCCAGCAGTCTCCCCAGGAGGGGGAGGACAGATACGCAGTATTTT CASSLPRRGRTDTQYF
TRBJ2-7 NA TRBV7-2 many TGTGCCAGCAGCTTATATGGGGGAGCGAGGGAGCAGTACTTC CASSLYGGAREQYF
TRBJ1-1 TRBD1 TRBV10-3 many TGTGCCATCCGGGGGGGGACAGAGAACACTGAAGCTTTCTTT CAIRGGTENTEAFF
TRBJ1-1 NA TRBV27 few TGTGCCAGCAGAACGGTGGGCGGGGGGCACACTGAAGCTTTCTTT CASRTVGGGHTEAFF
TRBJ2-3 TRBD2 TRBV4-1 NA TGCGCCAGCGCGGCAGGCGGGGGGGCAGATACGCAGTATTTT CASAAGGGADTQYF
TRBJ1-1 NA TRBV6-1 NA TGTGCCAGCAGTGAATCCCTGTGGGGAGGGGCGGAAGCTTTCTTT CASSESLWGGAEAFF
TRBJ2-7 NA TRBV29-1 many TGCAGCGTTGTAGACCCAGGGGCCCCATTCTACGAGCAGTACTTC CSVVDPGAPFYEQYF
TRBJ1-4 NA TRBV29-1 many TGCAGCGTTGCGGGGACACTCCGCGGGGGTGAAAAACTGTTTTTT CSVAGTLRGGEKLFF
TRBJ1-1 NA TRBV6-2/TRBV6-3 many TGTGCCAGCAACGCCTGGTTTGGGGCGAACACTGAAGCTTTCTTT CASNAWFGANTEAFF
TRBJ1-3 TRBD1 TRBV6-5 many TGTGCCAGCAGGTCATTCCAGGGGGCCTCCATATATTTT CASRSFQGASIYF
TRBJ2-3 NA TRBV28 NA TGTGCCAGCAGTTCCCCGCCTTTTAGCGGTCGCACAGATACGCAGTATTTT CASSSPPFSGRTDTQYF
TRBJ1-5 NA TRBV19 few TGTGCCAGTAGTTTCGGAGGGAGGTCCGGGAATCAGCCCCAGCATTTT CASSFGGRSGNQPQHF
TRBJ1-1 NA TRBV20-1 many TGCAGTGCTAGAGCCAAGTTACTAGAGGGGTCCGGTGAAGCTTTCTTT CSARAKLLEGSGEAFF
TRBJ2-3 NA TRBV29-1 many TGCAGCGTCGGGGCTCAAGGGGATACGCAGTATTTT CSVGAQGDTQYF
TRBJ2-2 NA TRBV28 many TGTGCCACCGAGGGACTGTCCACCGGGGAGCTGTTTTTT CATEGLSTGELFF
TRBJ2-2 NA TRBV6-6 many TGTGCCAGCAGTGCGCGGGAACACGGGGAGCTGTTTTTT CASSAREHGELFF
TRBJ2-1 TRBD2 TRBV20-1 few TGCAGTGCTAAAGCGGGAGGGCCATCGGGTGAGCAGTTCTTC CSAKAGGPSGEQFF
TRBJ2-7 NA TRBV6-5 many TGTGCCAGCAGCCCCCCCGGAAGGGAGCAGTACTTC CASSPPGREQYF
TRBJ2-3 NA TRBV5-3 few TGTGCCAGAAGCTTAAATGGGCTTGAAAAATCCAGCACAGATACGCAGTATTTT CARSLNGLEKSSTDTQYF
TRBJ1-4 NA TRBV3-1 many TGTGCCAGCAGCCCGGACGGGGGTCGAGAAAAACTGTTTTTT CASSPDGGREKLFF
TRBJ2-1 NA TRBV6-2/TRBV6-3 NA TGTGCCAGCAGTGACAACCCGGGCAGGTCCTACAATGAGCAGTTCTTC CASSDNPGRSYNEQFF
TRBJ2-2 TRBD2 TRBV12-3/TRBV12-4 few TGTGCCAGCAGTTTTTCAGTCGGGACTAGCTACACCGGGGAGCTGTTTTTT CASSFSVGTSYTGELFF
TRBJ1-5 TRBD1 TRBV5-8 few TGTGCCAGCAGCAAAGGGACAGGGGTACAGCCCCAGCATTTT CASSKGTGVQPQHF
TRBJ1-1 TRBD1 TRBV7-2 few TGTGCCAGCAGCTTAGTCGTGACAGGGGTGGCTGAAGCTTTCTTT CASSLVVTGVAEAFF
TRBJ1-5 TRBD1 TRBV20-1 many TGCAGTGCTACAAGGACAGGGCAAAGAAACAATCAGCCCCAGCATTTT CSATRTGQRNNQPQHF
TRBJ2-3 TRBD2 TRBV20-1 NA TGCAGTGCTAAACTAGCGGGGAGCACAGATACGCAGTATTTT CSAKLAGSTDTQYF
TRBJ2-7 NA TRBV6-6 many TGTGCCAGCAGTTACTCCAGGGCCGAGCAGTACTTC CASSYSRAEQYF
TRBJ2-7 NA TRBV7-9 many TGTGCCAGCAGCGCGCAGGGGCCGCAGTACTTC CASSAQGPQYF
TRBJ2-1 NA TRBV24-1 many TGTGCCACCAGTGATTTGGGGTCTCCTCACAATGAGCAGTTCTTC CATSDLGSPHNEQFF
TRBJ2-2 NA TRBV9 many TGTGCCAGCAGCGTAGTCGGAGGGGGCTATACCGGGGAGCTGTTTTTT CASSVVGGGYTGELFF
TRBJ2-1 NA TRBV6-5 many TGTGCCAGCAGAGATTACCGGGGTTCCAATGAGCAGTTCTTC CASRDYRGSNEQFF
TRBJ2-2 TRBD2 TRBV7-2 few TGTGCCAGCAGCTTAGGGACTAGCGGGGCCGGGGAGCTGTTTTTT CASSLGTSGAGELFF
TRBJ2-5 NA TRBV13 few TGTGCCAGTCACGTGGGGCGCGGGGAGACCCAGTACTTC CASHVGRGETQYF
TRBJ1-2 TRBD1 TRBV7-8 few TGTGCCAGCAGCAAAGGGACAGGGACAAATGGCTACACCTTC CASSKGTGTNGYTF